This TCR beta chain was found in a study of low-dose radiotherapy and immunotherapy resistance in tumors. Study-level background: Intravenous ipilimumab 1 mg/kg every six weeks was given with nivolumab 240 mg every two weeks. Treatment included intravenous cyclophosphamide dosed at 200 mg/m2 every two weeks, one day before radiation and immunotherapy.

The donors' treatment consisted of nivolumab, ipilimumab, aspirin, low-dose cyclophosphamide and low-dose radiotherapy. Primers used for first-strand cDNA, a TRAV- and TRBV-specific set, covered both alpha and beta chains. For amplifying TCRs, the PCR ran for 20 to 25 cycles with Phusion, which was used together with a constant-region primer and the adapter on the V primers. MiXCR, run by TCRdb on the reads, gives a single entry per CDR3 protein. The repertoire holds about 10,000 distinct CDR3 sequences, with 40% to 55% as singletons. The CDR3 runs to 14 residues. V lost 4 bases to trimming and J lost 9 bases, with 16 bases between them. CDR1 LNHDA and CDR2 SQIVND come from the germline V gene (reference sequence).

The V gene is TRBV19, the J gene TRBJ1-5; D might be TRBD1 (6 bases). The origin of this receptor is a human donor with advanced metastatic prostate, ovarian, gallbladder or colorectal cancer (not recorded which). This table probably holds off-target reads from a library built for another chain. Here the CDR3 DNA reads TGTGCCAGTAGTAGGGGACACCCCGAATTGCCCCAGCATTTT. Its protein is CASSRGHPELPQHF.